This entry concerns a single T cell receptor (beta chain). Its antigen remains unknown. The data were taken from a study of regulatory T cells in long-lasting Graves disease. Trimming pared 8 bases from V and 0 bases from J, leaving 17 bases between. This CDR3 comprises 15 residues. Germline CDR1 reads SQVTM; CDR2 reads ANQGSEA. The time point here: newly diagnosed GD, antithyroid drugs for less than 3 months. PBMC-extracted RNA yielded the TCR library. Investigators prepared the TCR beta libraries by applying iRepertoire HTBI primers and Arm-PCR of CDR3 regions. TCRdb re-called the multiplex PCR reads with MiXCR, one entry per CDR3 protein. The sample records fewer than 550,000 distinct CDR3 sequences, 16% being singletons. Findings of the study overall: Rather than thyroid tissue, only peripheral blood underwent study. Favored gene segments in persistent disease were TRBV28, TRBJ1-2 and TRBJ2-5.

The sample also formed part of further work on T cells in Graves' hyperthyroidism and ophthalmopathy. According to that study: Stable Graves' hyperthyroidism denoted no ophthalmopathy progression over 18 months. Researchers ran a first-round RT-PCR on the TCR CDR3 using the HTBI primer set.

The TCR originated in a woman between 18 and 29 years old with Graves disease. The chain is built from TRBV29-1 and TRBJ2-1, with D hard to call. The specimen was peripheral blood mononuclear cells (PBMCs), collected at new diagnosis, from a patient treated with antithyroid drugs. This CDR3 reads CSIDRTGSSYNEQFF. CDR3 coding DNA: TGCAGCATCGACCGCACGGGCAGCTCCTACAATGAGCAGTTCTTC.